These 21 T cell receptor beta chains were sequenced from one sample in a study of blood T cell repertoires in COVID-19. Assay: immunoSEQ multiplex PCR; the TCRdb copy retains only in-frame clones and omits some. The sample carries 150,000 to 190,000 clones, about 80% recorded once. Sequencing input: peripheral blood. These receptors were obtained from a man between 60 and 75 years old with acute or convalescent COVID-19.

The V and J genes are TRBV7-2 and TRBJ1-2, with a possible D match to TRBD1 (5 bases). V was cut by 7 bases and J by 6 bases, with 18 bases left in between. There are 14 residues in the CDR3. Per the germline V gene, CDR1 is SGHTA and CDR2 is FQGNSA. CDR3 nucleotides: TGTGCCAGCAAGCGGGGGGAGGGTCTCGATGGCTACACCTTC. Translation: CASKRGEGLDGYTF. Full variable domain (remainder filled in from reference TRBV7-2 and TRBJ1-2): GAGVSQSPSNKVTEKGKDVELRCDPISGHTALYWYRQSLGQGLEFLIYFQGNSAPDKSGLPSDRFSAERTGGSVSTLTIQRTQQEDSAVYLCASKRGEGLDGYTFGSGTRLTVV.

CDR3 sequence reads: CASSIAGGTYNEQFF. CDR3 nucleotides: TGTGCCAGTAGTATAGCGGGAGGCACCTACAATGAGCAGTTCTTC. This chain uses TRBV19 with TRBJ2-1; TRBD2 matches at 7 bases. This CDR3 contains 15 residues. Trimming at V came to 1 base and at J to 2 bases, leaving 2 bases not matched to a gene. Germline V gives CDR1 LNHDA, CDR2 SQIVND (reference sequence). The whole variable domain, filled in from reference TRBV19 and TRBJ2-1, reads DGGITQSPKYLFRKEGQNVTLSCEQNLNHDAMYWYRQDPGQGLRLIYYSQIVNDFQKGDIAEGYSVSREKKESFPLTVTSAQKNPTAFYLCASSIAGGTYNEQFFGPGTRLTVL.

J is TRBJ1-1 and V is TRBV9; 8 bases fit TRBD1. The germline gives CDR1 SGDLS, CDR2 YYNGEE. The CDR3 has 14 amino acids. The junction had 7 bases not matched to a gene; V was cut back by 3 bases and J by 6 bases. The CDR3 loop is CASSERTGLAEAFF. CDR3 DNA sequence: TGTGCCAGCAGCGAACGGACAGGGCTAGCTGAAGCTTTCTTT. The full variable domain, with the rest looked up from reference TRBV9 and TRBJ1-1, is DSGVTQTPKHLITATGQRVTLRCSPRSGDLSVYWYQQSLDQGLQFLIQYYNGEERAKGNILERFSAQQFPDLHSELNLSSLELGDSALYFCASSERTGLAEAFFGQGTRLTVV.

The V gene is TRBV29-1, the J gene TRBJ2-5; D call uncertain. Germline V gene data show CDR1 as SQVTM and CDR2 as ANQGSEA. There are 13 residues in the CDR3. V lost 0 bases and J lost 5, with 10 bases in between. CDR3 DNA sequence: TGCAGCGTTGAAGATGCAGGATATGAGACCCAGTACTTC. Amino acids: CSVEDAGYETQYF.

The V gene is TRBV6-5, the J gene TRBJ1-2, with D perhaps matching TRBD1 (6 bases). There are 13 residues in the CDR3. Trimming removed 7 bases from V and 7 bases from J, with 16 bases in between. The germline V gene encodes CDR1 MNHEY and CDR2 SVGAGI. The CDR3 DNA sequence: TGTGCCAGCACCCATACACAGGGATTTGGCTACACCTTC. This codes for CASTHTQGFGYTF.

The chain couples TRBV5-4 to TRBJ2-3, with D possibly TRBD2 on 6 matching bases. The V end was cut by 0 bases, the J end by 2 bases, with 13 bases between. Germline V gives CDR1 SGHNT, CDR2 YYREEE (reference sequence). The CDR3 sequence is 16 residues long. The CDR3 here is CASSLAIGGTTDTQYF. Written as DNA, the CDR3 is TGTGCCAGCAGCTTGGCCATTGGCGGGACCACAGATACGCAGTATTTT.

The chain has TRBV4-3 and TRBJ1-2; tentatively, D is TRBD1 (6 bases). V was shortened by 2 bases and J by 7 bases, with 20 bases between the two germline ends. The CDR3 runs 16 residues. CDR1 is LGHNA and CDR2 is YSLEER in the germline V gene. The CDR3 reads CASSQQGTLEGGGYTF. The CDR3 coding sequence is TGCGCCAGCAGCCAACAGGGGACCCTCGAGGGTGGTGGCTACACCTTC.

J is TRBJ2-1 and V is TRBV6-1; 13 bases line up with TRBD2. V gave up 2 bases and J gave up 6 bases; unmatched junction bases: 10. Germline V lookup: CDR1 MNHNS, CDR2 SASEGT. The CDR3 is 18 residues long. CDR3 residues: CASSEFGLAGESVNEQFF. DNA of the CDR3: TGTGCCAGCAGTGAATTCGGACTAGCGGGAGAAAGCGTCAATGAGCAGTTCTTC.

The rearrangement joins TRBV24-1 to TRBJ1-2; D unclear. CDR3 length equals 13 residues. The V gene lost 4 bases and the J gene lost 3 bases, with 8 bases spanning the gap. CDR1 is KGHDR, CDR2 SFDVKD, per germline. This CDR3 reads CATSEGLYYGYTF. The CDR3 coding sequence is TGTGCCACCAGTGAGGGCCTCTACTATGGCTACACCTTC.

This chain links TRBV4-2 with TRBJ2-7; D gene ambiguous. CDR1 LGHNA and CDR2 YNFKEQ come from the germline V gene. Trimming took off 0 bases at V and 5 bases at J, with 8 bases between the two ends. The CDR3 runs to 13 residues. The CDR3 bases are TGTGCCAGCAGCCAAGATCCTAGGAACGAGCAGTACTTC. It codes for CASSQDPRNEQYF.

V gene TRBV7-8 combines with J gene TRBJ2-3; 12 bases are shared with TRBD2. V shed 5 bases and J 8 bases; nucleotides not matched to a gene: 8. Germline CDR1 is SGHVS and CDR2 is FQNEAQ. The CDR3 is made up of 15 amino acids. The CDR3 bases are TGTGCCAGCAGCCGAGGACTAGCGGGGAGCCGTACGCAGTATTTT. It is translated as CASSRGLAGSRTQYF.

The CDR3 reads CATLGQGNTEAFF. The CDR3 bases are TGTGCCACCCTTGGACAGGGGAACACTGAAGCTTTCTTT. V gene TRBV10-3 combines with J gene TRBJ1-1; 8 bases line up with TRBD1. The ends lost 10 bases at V and 1 base at J; junction bases unmatched: 5. Looked up from germline, CDR1 is ENHRY and CDR2 is SYGVKD. The length of the CDR3 is 13 residues.

The J gene is TRBJ1-2, the V gene TRBV6-5, with 8 bases matching TRBD1. Germline V lookup: CDR1 MNHEY, CDR2 SVGAGI. J gave up 1 base and V 6 bases, and 4 bases lay outside the gene matches. The CDR3 is made up of 14 amino acids. The CDR3 nucleotides read TGTGCCAGCAGCCCCGACAGGGGTAACTATGGCTACACCTTC. This codes for CASSPDRGNYGYTF.

Note on this clone: Distinct nucleotide sequences in the sample also encode this CDR3. The chain joins TRBV7-3 to TRBJ2-1, with TRBD2 identical over 8 bases. V was pared by 5 bases and J by 3 bases, with 6 bases of the junction left unmatched. Germline assignment: CDR1 SGHTA and CDR2 FQGTGA. CDR3 size: 15 residues. The CDR3 spells CASSPMSGSYNEQFF. In nucleotides, the CDR3 is TGTGCCAGCAGCCCCATGAGCGGGAGCTACAATGAGCAGTTCTTC.

This clone has only one observation. The chain employs TRBV6-1 and TRBJ1-2; 7 nucleotides align to TRBD1. This CDR3 spans 17 amino acids. The J segment lost 2 bases and the V segment lost 2 bases, leaving 11 bases of the junction unmatched. Germline values: CDR1 MNHNS, CDR2 SASEGT. CDR3 amino acids: CASSEWRGTALNYGYTF. As DNA, the CDR3 is TGTGCCAGCAGTGAATGGAGAGGGACAGCACTCAACTATGGCTACACCTTC.

The CDR3 DNA reads as TGTGCCAGCGGCGGAGGGAGGAACATTCAGTACTTC. It codes for CASGGGRNIQYF. This rearrangement joins TRBV28 to TRBJ2-4; TRBD2 is a possible D gene (6 bases). The V gene's germline CDR1 is MDHEN and CDR2 SYDVKM. V was trimmed by 8 bases and J by 7 bases, leaving 12 bases between them. CDR3 size: 12 residues. Together with reference TRBV28 and TRBJ2-4, the CDR3 gives the full variable domain: DVKVTQSSRYLVKRTGEKVFLECVQDMDHENMFWYRQDPGLGLRLIYFSYDVKMKEKGDIPEGYSVSREKKERFSLILESASTNQTSMYLCASGGGRNIQYFGAGTRLSVL.

CDR3 in amino acids: CASSLGQGYEQYF. Here the CDR3 DNA reads TGTGCCAGCAGTTTGGGACAGGGGTACGAGCAGTACTTC. The V and J genes are TRBV6-2 or TRBV6-3 and TRBJ2-7, with 10 bases aligning to TRBD1. The CDR3 contains 13 residues. Germline CDR1 reads MNHEY; CDR2 reads SVGEGT. V gave up 4 bases and J gave up 4 bases; unmatched junction bases: 1.

In its sample, this clone was seen once. The chain combines TRBV27 with TRBJ2-7; 7 positions match TRBD2. CDR1 MNHEY and CDR2 SMNVEV come from the germline V gene (reference sequence). CDR3 length equals 17 residues. V trimming: 4 bases; J trimming: 0 bases; junction bases outside the gene matches: 12. CDR3 residues: CASSSTPLAKSSYEQYF. Written as DNA, the CDR3 is TGTGCCAGCAGTTCCACCCCACTAGCGAAGAGCTCCTACGAGCAGTACTTC.

This chain connects TRBV25-1 to TRBJ2-3, with TRBD1 as a possible D gene (7 bases). The CDR3 covers 16 residues. The germline gives CDR1 MGHDK, CDR2 SYGVNS. V lost 1 base, J lost 7 bases, and 18 bases lay in between. CDR3 sequence reads: CASSELDGGGGHTQYF. The DNA of the CDR3 is TGTGCCAGCAGTGAATTAGACGGAGGGGGCGGACATACGCAGTATTTT.

This chain joins TRBV6-2 or TRBV6-3 and TRBJ2-2, with 11 bases lining up with TRBD2. CDR1 and CDR2 from the germline V gene are MNHEY and SVGEGT. With V trimmed by 6 bases and J by 6 bases, 6 bases remained unmatched. The CDR3 is 15 residues long. The CDR3 loop reads CASSRTSGSPGELFF. The CDR3 nucleotides read TGTGCCAGCAGCCGCACTAGCGGGAGTCCCGGGGAGCTGTTTTTT.

This clone has a single count. V usage is TRBV5-1 and J usage is TRBJ2-7; TRBD2 agrees at 9 bases. This CDR3 comprises 16 residues. V gave up 3 bases and J gave up 0 bases; unmatched junction bases: 7. Germline V gives CDR1 SGHRS, CDR2 YFSETQ. CDR3 nucleotides: TGCGCCAGCAGCTACTCTAGCGGGGAGAGCTCCTACGAGCAGTACTTC. Translation gives CASSYSSGESSYEQYF.